This TCR beta chain derives from a study of T-cell memory formation after mild COVID-19. Overall study: Each donor largely had its own TCR clusters.

This clonotype was seen at least ten times. Its antigen is as yet unknown. TCRdb re-analysed the 5' RACE reads in MiXCR, keeping a single row per CDR3 protein. The sample carries more than 300,000 distinct CDR3 sequences, around 15% recorded once. Overall study results and limits: Contracting clones from day 15 to 85 showed balanced CD4/CD8; later expanders favored CD4+.

Unmatched junction bases numbered 11, after V lost 5 bases and J lost 5 bases. CDR1 is MNHEY, CDR2 SVGAGI, per germline. This CDR3 has 17 amino acids. The sample was PBMCs or a T cell subset sorted from them (not recorded which). The source of this sequence is a man aged 18-30 years who had mild COVID-19 (a few samples of this study predate the infection). Cell type and time point are not known. The chain has TRBV6-5 and TRBJ1-5; 11 nucleotides align to TRBD1. CDR3 bases: TGTGCCAGCAGTCGAATATCCGGGACAGGGGGGGATCAGCCCCAGCATTTT. It yields the protein CASSRISGTGGDQPQHF.